This is a list of T cell receptor beta chains from one sample in a study of T cells after yellow fever vaccination. MiXCR, run by TCRdb on the 5' RACE reads, gives a single entry per CDR3 protein. The sample yields nearly 350,000 distinct CDR3 sequences, roughly 8.3% seen once. Sequencing was performed on PBMCs, taken about 49 days after the first yellow fever vaccination. These receptors all stem from a man younger than 35 who received the YFV17D yellow fever vaccine. Both conserved end residues are trimmed from each CDR3.

cdr3_length,v_call,j_call,cdr3_aa
12,TRBV6-2/TRBV6-3,TRBJ1-1,ASSYPLHNTEAF
13,TRBV11-3,TRBJ2-1,ASSLGGLDPNEQF
13,TRBV5-1,TRBJ2-3,ASSLAGGAADTQY
11,TRBV21-1,TRBJ2-2,ASSKVKPGELF
7,TRBV12-3/TRBV12-4,TRBJ1-5,ATGQPQH
8,TRBV29-1,TRBJ2-5,SVYEETQY
11,TRBV19,TRBJ2-7,ASSIPDTVLQY
13,TRBV5-1,TRBJ2-4,ASSLRGLAKNIQY
11,TRBV6-2/TRBV6-3,TRBJ1-1,ASSYYRDTEAF
11,TRBV18,TRBJ2-1,ASSPSGRGEQF
14,TRBV2,TRBJ2-1,ASSDWGSGDYNEQF
9,TRBV5-4,TRBJ2-5,ASKGGETQY
13,TRBV7-2,TRBJ2-3,ASSFGAGMADTQY
11,TRBV24-1,TRBJ2-5,ATAAGGEETQY
10,TRBV20-1,TRBJ1-1,SKTDVNTEAF
14,TRBV5-5,TRBJ1-1,ASRLIPGTVNTEAF
11,TRBV20-1,TRBJ2-3,SGRTSGSDTQY
13,TRBV5-1,TRBJ2-1,ASSLLAGGSNEQF
13,TRBV7-9,TRBJ2-5,ASSPRKENRETQY
14,TRBV11-2,TRBJ2-1,ASSLAASGGTGEQF
14,TRBV6-2/TRBV6-3,TRBJ2-2,ASSYRPREIPGELF
12,TRBV5-1,TRBJ1-1,ASSLDADRDEAF
14,TRBV9,TRBJ2-3,ASSVGSLAGSDTQY
9,TRBV10-3,TRBJ2-1,AISERGDQF
13,TRBV7-6,TRBJ2-3,ASSLRQGVRDTQY